A single sample is the source of the 18 T cell receptor beta chains below, sequenced in a study of T cell clonotyping in hematopoietic cell transplantation (dated by TCRdb to 2020 to 2022). The library was prepared using the immunoSEQ multiplex PCR assay. Held by TCRdb, this immuneACCESS table contains in-frame sequences only and omits some clones. Under half of the omission traces to an unresolved V gene where checked; the cause of the rest is unknown. The sample table lists several thousand clones, 70% to 85% of them with a count of one. Around a third of the sample is taken by the ten largest. The time point label, as the study defines it: recipient sample about 28 days before transplant, after cytoreduction. This specimen was peripheral blood mononuclear cells, taken before stem cell transplant. The origin of the receptors is a man aged 55 to 70 with acute myeloid leukemia. Some clones in this sample may be carry-over from other donors' samples.

A few counts support this clone. The chain is built from TRBV6-6 and TRBJ1-1, with TRBD1 as a possible D gene (6 bases). The V end was cut by 7 bases, the J end by 0 bases, with 12 bases between. CDR3 length equals 14 residues. The germline gives CDR1 MNHNY, CDR2 SVGAGI (reference sequence). DNA for the CDR3: TGTGCCAGCACCAACGGACAGATGAACACTGAAGCTTTCTTT. It codes for CASTNGQMNTEAFF.

V gene TRBV9 combines with J gene TRBJ2-7; D is unresolved. CDR3 length equals 14 residues. V lost 2 bases to trimming and J lost 3 bases, with 12 bases between them. Germline V gives CDR1 SGDLS, CDR2 YYNGEE. CDR3 region: CASSVGLINYEQYF. Written as DNA, the CDR3 is TGTGCCAGCAGCGTCGGCTTAATCAACTACGAGCAGTACTTC.

This chain connects TRBV29-1 to TRBJ2-3, with a possible D match to TRBD2 (5 bases). Per the germline V gene, CDR1 is SQVTM and CDR2 is ANQGSEA. The CDR3 is made up of 13 amino acids. V lost 3 bases to trimming and J lost 4 bases, with 11 bases between them. The CDR3 sequence: CSVDTASSDTQYF. CDR3 coding DNA: TGCAGCGTTGACACGGCTAGCTCAGATACGCAGTATTTT.

The chain combines TRBV7-6 with TRBJ1-6; 10 bases line up with TRBD1. V shed 5 bases and J 9 bases; nucleotides not matched to a gene: 7. The CDR3 spans 15 residues. The germline CDR1 and CDR2 sequences are SGHVS and FNYEAQ. The CDR3 region is CASSPSGTGASPLHF. CDR3 DNA sequence: TGTGCCAGCAGCCCATCCGGGACAGGGGCTTCACCCCTCCACTTT.

The chain joins TRBV28 to TRBJ2-3; 7 bases fit TRBD1. The CDR3 covers 13 residues. Looked up from germline, CDR1 is MDHEN and CDR2 is SYDVKM. Trimming cost V 5 bases and J 6 bases; bases outside gene matches: 5. The chain's CDR3 is CASSQTGSDTQYF. The CDR3 DNA follows: TGTGCCAGCAGTCAGACAGGGTCGGATACGCAGTATTTT.

This clone has a handful of counts. This chain joins TRBV7-3 and TRBJ2-7; D is possibly TRBD1 or TRBD2 (5 bases each). The CDR3 is 13 amino acids. Trimming left V 5 bases short and J 0 bases short, with 8 bases between. The germline V gene has CDR1 SGHTA and CDR2 FQGTGA. The CDR3 DNA follows: TGTGCCAGCAGCGAGGGGCCCTCCTACGAGCAGTACTTC. Translation: CASSEGPSYEQYF.

The V and J genes are TRBV28 and TRBJ1-1; possible D gene TRBD1, 5 bases. This CDR3 has 12 amino acids. Germline CDR1 MDHEN, CDR2 SYDVKM. Trimming pared 5 bases from V and 6 bases from J, leaving 10 bases between. The CDR3 nucleotides read TGTGCCAGCAGTGTAGGGGTTTCTGAAGCTTTCTTT. Encoded protein: CASSVGVSEAFF.

The V call is TRBV30, the J call TRBJ2-5; 8 bases are shared with TRBD1. Germline V CDR1 and CDR2: GTSNPN, SVGIG (reference sequence). The CDR3 length is 14 residues. V gave up 4 bases and J gave up 5 bases; unmatched junction bases: 9. As DNA, the CDR3 is TGTGCCTGGAATAGGCAGGGGGCGTGGGAGACCCAGTACTTC. It is translated as CAWNRQGAWETQYF.

The V gene is TRBV5-6, the J gene TRBJ2-1; D uncertain. CDR3 size: 13 residues. V gave up 0 bases and J gave up 10 bases, with 11 bases separating them. Germline V lookup: CDR1 SGHDT, CDR2 YYEEEE. The CDR3 spells CASSLGPSDEQFF. The CDR3 DNA follows: TGTGCCAGCAGCTTGGGGCCCAGCGACGAGCAGTTCTTC.

CDR3 sequence reads: CASSLSSKKAPYEQYF. The CDR3 DNA is TGTGCCAGCAGCTTAAGCTCGAAAAAGGCCCCGTACGAGCAGTACTTC. The rearrangement links TRBV7-8 to TRBJ2-7; unclear D gene. Germline V gives CDR1 SGHVS, CDR2 FQNEAQ. Trimming cost V 2 bases and J 4 bases, with 18 bases left between them. The CDR3 extends over 16 amino acids.

Only one count was recorded for this clone. V gene TRBV19 combines with J gene TRBJ1-5, with D possibly TRBD1 on 5 matching bases. Germline CDR1 LNHDA, CDR2 SQIVND (reference sequence). This CDR3 contains 15 residues. Between the trimmed V and J ends, which lost 5 bases and 3 bases, there was a span of 14 bases. The CDR3 protein is CASSPRREANQPQHF. The CDR3 nucleotides are TGTGCCAGTAGTCCGCGCAGGGAGGCCAATCAGCCCCAGCATTTT.

The chain has TRBV5-1 and TRBJ2-3; unclear D gene. The V gene lost 1 base and the J gene lost 6 bases, with 12 bases spanning the gap. CDR1 and CDR2 from the germline V gene are SGHRS and YFSETQ. This CDR3 has 14 amino acids. CDR3 nucleotides: TGCGCCAGCAGCTTGTTACGAGTCTCCGATACGCAGTATTTT. It codes for CASSLLRVSDTQYF.

This chain uses TRBV5-1 with TRBJ1-1; D might be TRBD1 (6 bases). Germline values: CDR1 SGHRS, CDR2 YFSETQ. There are 17 residues in the CDR3. Deletions cut 0 bases from V and 4 bases from J, with 19 bases between. The CDR3 region has the DNA TGCGCCAGCAGCTTGGGAAGCGGGACGGGGGCGGGCACTGAAGCTTTCTTT. It codes for CASSLGSGTGAGTEAFF.

V usage is TRBV5-1 and J usage is TRBJ2-7; D might be TRBD2 (6 bases). The V end lost 7 bases, the J end lost 2 bases, and 19 bases lay between the germline ends. This CDR3 is 15 amino acids long. Germline lookup yields CDR1 SGHRS and CDR2 YFSETQ. CDR3 protein: CASARGTGDPYEQYF. CDR3 DNA sequence: TGCGCCAGCGCTCGTGGGACGGGAGACCCCTACGAGCAGTACTTC.

The chain couples TRBV23-1 to TRBJ2-1, with 9 bases aligning to TRBD1. TRBV23-1 has ORF status, its function being uncertain. The J segment lost 0 bases and the V segment lost 0 bases, leaving 6 bases of the junction unmatched. This CDR3 contains 18 residues. The DNA of the CDR3 is TGCGCCAGCAGTCAATCGCAAACAGGGGGCGACTCCTACAATGAGCAGTTCTTC. It encodes CASSQSQTGGDSYNEQFF.

The J gene is TRBJ2-5, the V gene TRBV6-1; D is perhaps TRBD2 (7 bases). Germline lookup yields CDR1 MNHNS and CDR2 SASEGT. Trimming stripped 6 bases from V and 5 bases from J, with 13 bases between. The length of the CDR3 is 13 residues. The CDR3 DNA sequence: TGTGCCAGCAGAAGGGGGGGGGAGGAGACCCAGTACTTC. Translating it yields CASRRGGEETQYF.

V and J are TRBV7-2 and TRBJ2-3; D is possibly TRBD1 or TRBD2 (6 bases each). The CDR3 has 16 residues. V lost 5 bases, J lost 0 bases, and 15 bases lay in between. CDR1 is SGHTA, CDR2 FQGNSA, per germline. CDR3 nucleotide sequence: TGTGCCAGCAGCCCCGGGGGCGGGTTCAGCACAGATACGCAGTATTTT. Its translation: CASSPGGGFSTDTQYF.

This clone was found a few times. V and J are TRBV27 and TRBJ2-1, with no clear D. V was cut by 6 bases and J by 6 bases, with 6 bases left in between. CDR3 length: 11 amino acids. Germline V gene sequence: CDR1 MNHEY, CDR2 SMNVEV (reference sequence). The CDR3 loop is CASSPGNEQFF. The CDR3 DNA reads TGTGCCAGCAGCCCCGGCAATGAGCAGTTCTTC.